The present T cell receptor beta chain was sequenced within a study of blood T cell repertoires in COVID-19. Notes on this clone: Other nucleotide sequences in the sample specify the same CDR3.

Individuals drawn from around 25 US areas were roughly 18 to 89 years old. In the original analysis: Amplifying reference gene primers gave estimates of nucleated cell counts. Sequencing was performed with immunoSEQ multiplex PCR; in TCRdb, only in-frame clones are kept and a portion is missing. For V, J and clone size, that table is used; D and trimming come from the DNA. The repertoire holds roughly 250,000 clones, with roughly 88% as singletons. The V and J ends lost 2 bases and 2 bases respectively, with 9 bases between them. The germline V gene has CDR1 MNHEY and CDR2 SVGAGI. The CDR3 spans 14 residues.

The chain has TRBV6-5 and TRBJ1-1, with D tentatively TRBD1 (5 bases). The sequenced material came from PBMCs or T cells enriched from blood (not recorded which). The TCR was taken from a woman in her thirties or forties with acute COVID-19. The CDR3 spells CASSYGQGNTEAFF. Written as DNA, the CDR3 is TGTGCCAGCAGTTACGGGCAGGGTAACACTGAAGCTTTCTTT.